The 5 T cell receptor beta chains listed next were all sequenced from one sample in a study of a mutant IDH1 vaccine in newly diagnosed glioma. Their recognized antigens are unknown. Profiled with immunoSEQ multiplex PCR; TCRdb holds only in-frame clones, not every one. In the table there are about 56,000 clones, roughly 75% of which are singletons. Time point in this sample: week 47, end of study. What each vaccine dose contained was 300 ug of mutant IDH1 20-mer peptide, accompanied by topical imiquimod. The sequencing used PBMCs, collected from a glioma patient whose treatment included an IDH1 peptide vaccine. The receptor set was obtained from a man aged 50 to 59 with glioma.

The gene calls are TRBV7-9 and TRBJ1-1; D might be TRBD1 (6 bases). Trimming cost V 5 bases and J 1 base, with 8 bases left between them. In germline, CDR1 is SEHNR, CDR2 FQNEAQ (reference sequence). The CDR3 covers 13 residues. Written as DNA, the CDR3 is TGTGCCAGCAGCCAGGGACAGAACACTGAAGCTTTCTTT. Amino acids: CASSQGQNTEAFF.

The chain uses TRBV30 and TRBJ1-6; TRBD1 matches 11 bases. The junction had 4 bases not matched to a gene; V was cut back by 0 bases and J by 12 bases. The CDR3 has 14 residues. Germline V lookup: CDR1 GTSNPN, CDR2 SVGIG (reference sequence). This CDR3 is CAWSVGQGARPLHF. CDR3 DNA sequence: TGTGCCTGGAGTGTTGGACAGGGGGCGCGACCCCTCCACTTT.

This rearrangement joins TRBV7-9 to TRBJ2-2, with D possibly TRBD2 on 6 matching bases. The germline V gene has CDR1 SEHNR and CDR2 FQNEAQ (reference sequence). This CDR3 contains 15 residues. V lost 4 bases to trimming and J lost 8 bases, with 17 bases between them. The CDR3, as DNA: TGTGCCAGCAGCTGGTGGGGGGAACCAACAGGGGAGCTGTTTTTT. It codes for CASSWWGEPTGELFF.

The chain employs TRBV20-1 and TRBJ1-1; D possibly corresponds to TRBD1 (5 bases). CDR1 is DFQATT, CDR2 SNEGSKA, per germline (reference sequence). This CDR3 is built from 11 residues. V was trimmed by 5 bases and J by 8 bases, leaving 12 bases between them. CDR3 sequence: CSAPDTLEAFF. For the CDR3, the DNA is TGCAGTGCTCCGGACACCCTCGAAGCTTTCTTT.

The CDR3 loop reads CASSSPGTGMTDTQYF. CDR3 DNA sequence: TGCGCCAGCAGCTCCCCCGGGACAGGGATGACAGATACGCAGTATTTT. The genes are TRBV4-1 and TRBJ2-3, with 9 bases that match TRBD1. Unmatched junction bases numbered 9, after V lost 5 bases and J lost 3 bases. CDR3 length: 16 amino acids. Germline CDR1 MGHRA, CDR2 YSYEKL.